These T cell receptor beta chains were read from a single sample in a study of human T cells and chemical hapten exposure. One entry per CDR3 protein results from TCRdb running MiXCR on the RACE reads. The table lists 180,000 or so distinct CDR3 sequences, more than 12% of them singletons. This specimen was whole blood, taken in connection with sensitization to the hapten diphenylcyclopropenone (DPC). These receptors were collected from a woman in her twenties or thirties with alopecia areata. Some clones in this sample may be carry-over from other donors' samples. CDR3s include the opening cysteine and the closing phenylalanine or tryptophan. A D gene is named only where the DNA matches it firmly. Expanded clones are given a class, and other clones once, few, many or no size at all.

v_gene	abundance	d_gene	j_gene	CDR3aa	CDR3nt
TRBV6-2/TRBV6-3	-	-	TRBJ2-5	CASSYQLARETQYF	TGTGCCAGCAGTTATCAACTAGCACGGGAGACCCAGTACTTC
TRBV7-9	-	-	TRBJ2-2	CASSPGTAANTGELFF	TGTGCCAGCAGCCCAGGGACGGCTGCGAACACCGGGGAGCTGTTTTTT
TRBV6-6	-	-	TRBJ2-3	CASSFRNTDTQYF	TGTGCCAGCAGTTTCCGGAACACAGATACGCAGTATTTT
TRBV20-1	few	-	TRBJ2-7	CSVEGAPSYEQYF	TGCAGTGTCGAGGGAGCCCCCTCCTACGAGCAGTACTTC
TRBV28	-	-	TRBJ1-5	CASSLRVTGGNQPQHF	TGTGCCAGCAGTTTGAGGGTCACAGGCGGCAATCAGCCCCAGCATTTT
TRBV28	-	-	TRBJ1-2	CASSSGQYFQGYTF	TGTGCCAGCAGTTCCGGACAGTACTTTCAAGGCTACACCTTC
TRBV27	few	-	TRBJ1-6	CASSFWQGTGSPLHF	TGTGCCAGCAGTTTTTGGCAGGGAACGGGGTCACCCCTCCACTTT
TRBV18	-	TRBD1	TRBJ1-2	CASSPEGAALGRDGYTF	TGTGCCAGCTCACCAGAGGGGGCGGCTCTCGGAAGAGATGGCTACACCTTC
TRBV6-2/TRBV6-3	few	-	TRBJ2-1	CASSYTGRGQGQFF	TGTGCCAGCAGTTACACGGGGCGCGGGCAGGGGCAGTTCTTC
TRBV5-1	-	-	TRBJ2-4	CASSGPGNLAKNIQYF	TGCGCCAGCAGCGGACCGGGCAATTTAGCCAAAAACATTCAGTACTTC
TRBV25-1	few	TRBD1	TRBJ1-4	CASTQGAKEKLFF	TGTGCCAGCACACAGGGGGCCAAAGAAAAACTGTTTTTT
TRBV19	few	-	TRBJ2-3	CASSRDGTSTDTQYF	TGTGCCAGTAGCAGGGACGGTACTAGCACAGATACGCAGTATTTT
TRBV3-1	many	TRBD1	TRBJ1-3	CASSQVGTGYSGNTIYF	TGTGCCAGCAGCCAAGTAGGGACAGGTTACTCTGGAAACACCATATATTTT
TRBV13	few	TRBD1	TRBJ2-1	CASSLGQVYNEQFF	TGTGCCAGCAGCTTGGGACAGGTTTACAATGAGCAGTTCTTC
TRBV6-6	-	-	TRBJ1-1	CASWSLGTEAFF	TGTGCCAGCTGGAGCCTGGGCACTGAAGCTTTCTTT
TRBV28	-	-	TRBJ1-6	CASSSVDSSLHF	TGTGCCAGCAGTTCAGTGGATTCATCCCTCCACTTT
TRBV11-2	-	TRBD2	TRBJ2-1	CASSLKTSGVYNEQFF	TGTGCCAGCAGCCTTAAGACTAGCGGGGTCTACAATGAGCAGTTCTTC
TRBV28	-	-	TRBJ2-7	CASSFASAGASYEQYF	TGTGCCAGCAGTTTTGCTTCGGCAGGGGCTTCCTACGAGCAGTACTTC
TRBV27	few	TRBD1	TRBJ2-7	CASSLFYRGSYEQYF	TGTGCCAGCAGTTTATTTTACAGGGGGAGTTACGAGCAGTACTTC
TRBV2	few	-	TRBJ1-5	CASRSDGDQPQHF	TGTGCCAGCAGAAGCGACGGCGATCAGCCCCAGCATTTT
TRBV4-3	many	-	TRBJ2-1	CASSQDGSRANEQFF	TGCGCCAGCAGCCAAGATGGGTCCAGGGCCAATGAGCAGTTCTTC
TRBV12-3/TRBV12-4	-	-	TRBJ2-1	CASSTGLEAVRQFF	TGTGCCAGCAGTACTGGACTGGAGGCGGTACGGCAGTTCTTC
TRBV4-2	few	TRBD2	TRBJ2-1	CASSQRGTSGRDEQFF	TGTGCCAGCAGCCAACGGGGGACTAGCGGGAGGGATGAGCAGTTCTTC
TRBV6-2/TRBV6-3	-	TRBD2	TRBJ2-4	CASSSTSGMYF	TGTGCCAGCAGTTCGACTAGCGGGATGTACTTC
TRBV27	few	-	TRBJ1-2	CASSRTDSIYGYTF	TGTGCCAGCAGTAGGACAGATTCAATCTATGGCTACACCTTC
TRBV2	-	-	TRBJ1-4	CASSVGTANEKLFF	TGTGCCAGCAGTGTTGGGACGGCTAATGAAAAACTGTTTTTT
TRBV3-1	few	TRBD1	TRBJ2-7	CASSPGPGQGARLAAYEQYF	TGTGCCAGCAGCCCCGGTCCGGGACAGGGGGCAAGGCTAGCGGCCTACGAGCAGTACTTC
TRBV18	-	-	TRBJ1-6	CASSPNRDSPLHF	TGTGCCAGCTCACCAAACAGGGATTCACCCCTCCACTTT
TRBV4-3	-	TRBD2	TRBJ2-1	CASSQGTSGGGNEQFF	TGCGCCAGCAGCCAAGGGACTAGCGGGGGTGGGAATGAGCAGTTCTTC
TRBV3-1	few	-	TRBJ2-4	CASSQGGQNIQYF	TGTGCCAGCAGCCAAGGGGGGCAAAACATTCAGTACTTC
TRBV28	few	-	TRBJ2-1	CASSFSGTDDLLQFF	TGTGCCAGCAGTTTTTCCGGGACCGACGATCTGCTGCAGTTCTTC
TRBV6-2/TRBV6-3	-	-	TRBJ2-7	CASSLPSSNEQYF	TGTGCCAGCAGTTTACCGTCCAGCAACGAGCAGTACTTC